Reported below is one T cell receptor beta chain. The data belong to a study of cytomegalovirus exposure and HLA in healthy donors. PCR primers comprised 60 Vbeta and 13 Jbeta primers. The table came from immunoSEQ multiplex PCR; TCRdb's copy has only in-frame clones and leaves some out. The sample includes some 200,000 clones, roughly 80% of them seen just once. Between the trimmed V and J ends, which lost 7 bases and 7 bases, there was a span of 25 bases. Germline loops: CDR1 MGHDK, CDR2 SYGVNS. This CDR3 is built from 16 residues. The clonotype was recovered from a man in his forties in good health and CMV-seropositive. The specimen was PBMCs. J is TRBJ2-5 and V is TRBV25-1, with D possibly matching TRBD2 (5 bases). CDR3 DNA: TGTGCCAGCACCATCGCTGTTGGGCAGGTCGGGGTGACCCAGTACTTC. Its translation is CASTIAVGQVGVTQYF.